The 17 T cell receptor beta chains given below trace back to one sample, sequenced in a study of cytotoxic CD8 clonotypes in ibrutinib-treated CLL. The data were produced by immunoSEQ multiplex PCR, yet TCRdb's version contains in-frame clones alone and is incomplete. The sample consists of about 130,000 clones, 84% of them appearing once. The sample consisted of PBMCs, taken after 24 months of ibrutinib treatment. These receptors all come from a human donor with chronic lymphocytic leukemia.

V gene TRBV10-1 combines with J gene TRBJ2-7, with D uncertain. This CDR3 spans 15 amino acids. Trimming stripped 6 bases from V and 2 bases from J, with 17 bases between. Germline CDR1 and CDR2: WNHNN and SYGVQD (reference sequence). CDR3 coding DNA: TGCGCCAGCAGCAAATCGGAATCTGGTACCTACGAGCAGTACTTC. It specifies CASSKSESGTYEQYF.

V gene TRBV29-1 combines with J gene TRBJ2-7, with D uncertain. V gave up 1 base and J gave up 0 bases, with 10 bases separating them. The CDR3 is 14 amino acids. CDR1 SQVTM and CDR2 ANQGSEA come from the germline V gene. CDR3 in amino acids: CSVEGQTSSYEQYF. CDR3 DNA sequence: TGCAGCGTTGAAGGCCAGACGAGCTCCTACGAGCAGTACTTC.

The genes are TRBV20-1 and TRBJ1-2, with a weak D call TRBD1 (5 bases). CDR3 length: 11 residues. The V gene lost 5 bases and the J gene lost 6 bases, with 10 bases spanning the gap. Germline V CDR1 and CDR2: DFQATT, SNEGSKA (reference sequence). CDR3 loop: CSAWEGDGYTF. CDR3 DNA sequence: TGCAGTGCTTGGGAAGGGGATGGCTACACCTTC.

This rearrangement joins TRBV7-2 to TRBJ1-4; possible D gene TRBD1, 5 bases. V was clipped by 10 bases and J by 10 bases, with 16 bases between them. The CDR3 has 12 amino acids. Germline-derived CDR1 and CDR2 are SGHTA and FQGNSA. DNA of the CDR3: TGTGCCATCTCACGGGACGGCCGAAAACTGTTTTTT. It translates to CAISRDGRKLFF.

V is TRBV7-9 and J is TRBJ1-3; the match to TRBD1 covers 7 bases. Germline CDR1 is SEHNR and CDR2 is FQNEAQ (reference sequence). J lost 6 bases, V lost 5 bases, and 10 bases had no gene match. The CDR3 length is 15 residues. CDR3 residues: CASSIGQASPNTIYF. DNA for the CDR3: TGTGCCAGCAGCATAGGACAGGCGTCCCCAAACACCATATATTTT.

V usage is TRBV4-3 and J usage is TRBJ1-2; 8 bases are a match to TRBD1. This CDR3 comprises 14 residues. Germline V lookup: CDR1 LGHNA, CDR2 YSLEER. With V trimmed by 2 bases and J by 7 bases, 6 bases remained unmatched. The CDR3 loop is CASSQSQGASGYTF. The CDR3 nucleotides read TGCGCCAGCAGCCAATCCCAGGGGGCAAGTGGCTACACCTTC.

This clone was found once. The chain combines TRBV6-5 with TRBJ2-2; D is undetermined. The V gene's germline CDR1 is MNHEY and CDR2 SVGAGI. Trimming removed 2 bases from V and 0 bases from J, with 10 bases in between. The CDR3 spans 16 residues. CDR3 in amino acids: CASSYRRFANTGELFF. CDR3 sequence (DNA): TGTGCCAGCAGTTACCGCAGGTTCGCGAACACCGGGGAGCTGTTTTTT.

V usage is TRBV7-2 and J usage is TRBJ1-3, with 10 bases identical to TRBD1. The CDR3 extends over 17 amino acids. Germline V CDR1 and CDR2: SGHTA, FQGNSA. Trimming at V came to 5 bases and at J to 6 bases, leaving 13 bases not matched to a gene. CDR3 in DNA: TGTGCCAGCAGCCTGGCCGGGACAGGGGTTCTTGAAAACACCATATATTTT. Its protein product is CASSLAGTGVLENTIYF.

In its sample, this clone was seen a few times. This sequence joins TRBV5-6 and TRBJ1-1; D uncertain. CDR1 is SGHDT and CDR2 is YYEEEE in the germline V gene. The V end was cut by 7 bases, the J end by 8 bases, with 15 bases between. The CDR3 is 12 amino acids. CDR3 DNA: TGTGCCAGCCAAAGGTTGGGCGGGGAAGCTTTCTTT. Protein: CASQRLGGEAFF.

The chain combines TRBV7-2 with TRBJ1-1, with TRBD1 matching 7 bases. Germline loops: CDR1 SGHTA, CDR2 FQGNSA. V lost 2 bases and J lost 2; bases outside the gene matches: 5. The CDR3 is made up of 15 amino acids. CDR3 sequence (DNA): TGTGCCAGCAGCTTAAGGGGGACAGCAAACACTGAAGCTTTCTTT. This codes for CASSLRGTANTEAFF.

The V gene is TRBV6-6, the J gene TRBJ2-7; TRBD2 matches at 9 bases. The CDR3 is 12 amino acids. The J segment lost 7 bases and the V segment lost 4 bases, leaving 2 bases of the junction unmatched. Germline assignment: CDR1 MNHNY and CDR2 SVGAGI (reference sequence). The CDR3 spells CASSFLAGEQYF. CDR3 DNA: TGTGCCAGCAGTTTCCTAGCGGGGGAGCAGTACTTC.

The chain couples TRBV30 to TRBJ2-2; D perhaps matches TRBD2 (5 bases). This CDR3 spans 12 amino acids. The germline V and J ends were trimmed by 5 bases and 6 bases, with 10 bases remaining between them. Germline V lookup: CDR1 GTSNPN, CDR2 SVGIG (reference sequence). CDR3 sequence: CAWGLGPGELFF. In DNA form, the CDR3 reads TGTGCCTGGGGACTCGGACCCGGGGAGCTGTTTTTT.

The chain employs TRBV29-1 and TRBJ2-7; D perhaps matches TRBD2 (5 bases). CDR3 size: 10 residues. Per the germline V gene, CDR1 is SQVTM and CDR2 is ANQGSEA. Trimming removed 6 bases at V and 6 bases at J, with 9 bases between. The CDR3 reads CSVRGSEQYF. Written as DNA, the CDR3 is TGCAGCGTCCGGGGTTCCGAGCAGTACTTC.

The rearrangement uses TRBV7-9 and TRBJ2-7; possibly TRBD1 for D (6 bases). Germline CDR1 reads SEHNR; CDR2 reads FQNEAQ (reference sequence). This CDR3 region has 13 residues. Trimming stripped 2 bases from V and 3 bases from J, with 8 bases between. CDR3 nucleotide sequence: TGTGCCAGCAGCTTAAGGACAGTCTACGAGCAGTACTTC. Its translation: CASSLRTVYEQYF.

The chain joins TRBV19 to TRBJ1-5; the D gene is possibly TRBD1 (6 bases). The CDR3 length is 15 residues. Germline V CDR1 and CDR2: LNHDA, SQIVND (reference sequence). V lost 5 bases and J 0 bases, leaving 11 bases between the germline ends. CDR3 sequence reads: CASSGNRDSNQPQHF. The CDR3 region has the DNA TGTGCCAGTAGTGGTAACAGGGATAGCAATCAGCCCCAGCATTTT.

This clone has just a few counts. The chain recombines TRBV28 with TRBJ1-2; D might be TRBD1 (5 bases). Germline V gene data show CDR1 as MDHEN and CDR2 as SYDVKM. V lost 4 bases and J lost 8, with 11 bases in between. The CDR3 is made up of 12 amino acids. The CDR3 DNA reads TGTGCCAGCAGTTCGGGGCCCCTAGGCTACACCTTC. Protein product: CASSSGPLGYTF.

Worth noting for this clone: The junction departs from the called germline gene at one end, perhaps through a read error. V and J are TRBV7-8 and TRBJ1-1; D is perhaps TRBD1 (5 bases). The CDR3 is made up of 13 amino acids. CDR1 and CDR2 from the germline V gene are SGHVS and FQNEAQ. This CDR3 reads CASSASQARDGNF. Here the CDR3 DNA reads TGTGCCAGCAGCGCGAGCCAGGCCCGGGACGGTAACTTT. Full variable domain (rest looked up from reference TRBV7-8 and TRBJ1-1): GAGVSQSPRYKVAKRGQDVALRCDPISGHVSLFWYQQALGQGPEFLTYFQNEAQLDKSGLPSDRFFAERPEGSVSTLKIQRTQQEDSAVYLCASSASQARDGNFGQGTRLTVV.